Listed below are T cell receptor beta chains from one sample, sequenced in a study of OX40 agonist ivuxolimab in advanced cancers. This table comes from immunoSEQ multiplex PCR, and its TCRdb copy is limited to in-frame clones, with some not included. Of 85,000 to 130,000 clones detected, 90% appear once; the ten largest clones hold around 0.31%. The material was CD4+ or CD8+ T cells sorted from blood, obtained in a trial of the OX40 agonist ivuxolimab. The receptors derive from an adult with an advanced solid tumor such as melanoma, head and neck, liver or kidney cancer. Each CDR3 is given with its conserved first and last residue. D genes are given only for firm matches. The size entry is marked missing in some rows and otherwise reads once, few, many or a size class.

d_call | cdr3_length | j_call | v_call | clone_size | cdr3_aa | cdr3_nt
- | 11 | TRBJ2-5 | TRBV11-2 | - | CASSPGETQYF | TGTGCCAGCAGCCCGGGCGAGACCCAGTACTTC
- | 13 | TRBJ2-2 | TRBV7-3 | many | CASSLTNTGELFF | TGTGCCAGCAGCCTGACGAACACCGGGGAGCTGTTTTTT
- | 15 | TRBJ2-2 | TRBV7-2 | - | CASSFGGANTGELFF | TGTGCCAGCAGCTTCGGCGGGGCGAACACCGGGGAGCTGTTTTTT
- | 13 | TRBJ1-1 | TRBV7-3 | - | CASSLLRNTEAFF | TGTGCCAGCAGCTTATTAAGAAACACTGAAGCTTTCTTT
TRBD1 | 15 | TRBJ2-4 | TRBV5-6 | few | CASSTLGTGLNIQYF | TGTGCCAGCAGCACCCTAGGGACAGGGTTAAACATTCAGTACTTC
- | 9 | TRBJ1-1 | TRBV5-3 | - | CARLTEAFF | TGTGCCAGACTGACTGAAGCTTTCTTT
TRBD1 | 14 | TRBJ2-5 | TRBV11-2 | - | CASSLVEGAETQYF | TGTGCCAGCAGCTTAGTTGAGGGGGCCGAGACCCAGTACTTC
TRBD2 | 18 | TRBJ2-1 | TRBV10-3 | - | CAISAGLAGGVSYNEQFF | TGTGCCATCAGTGCGGGACTAGCGGGAGGGGTGTCCTACAATGAGCAGTTCTTC
TRBD1 | 19 | TRBJ2-7 | TRBV6-9 | once | CASSFDRGDVRGSAYEQYF | TGTGCCAGCAGTTTCGACAGGGGGGATGTTCGGGGATCAGCCTACGAGCAGTACTTC
- | 15 | TRBJ1-5 | TRBV5-1 | - | CASSPGAGSNQPQHF | TGCGCCAGCAGCCCCGGGGCGGGGAGCAATCAGCCCCAGCATTTT
- | 13 | TRBJ2-1 | TRBV2 | - | CASSAGLNNEQFF | TGTGCCAGCAGCGCGGGACTTAACAATGAGCAGTTCTTC
TRBD2 | 13 | TRBJ2-7 | TRBV2 | - | CASRGGENYEQYF | TGTGCCAGCAGGGGGGGGGAAAACTACGAGCAGTACTTC
- | 16 | TRBJ2-4 | TRBV7-2 | - | CASSLSGEVRKNIQYF | TGTGCCAGCAGCTTATCGGGGGAGGTTCGGAAAAACATTCAGTACTTC
- | 13 | TRBJ2-4 | TRBV28 | - | CATRDPGVHIQYF | TGTGCCACCAGAGACCCCGGCGTGCACATTCAGTACTTC
- | 15 | TRBJ2-5 | TRBV7-2 | - | CASSLGVGSWETQYF | TGTGCCAGCAGCTTAGGGGTCGGGAGTTGGGAGACCCAGTACTTC
TRBD2 | 14 | TRBJ2-3 | TRBV7-3 | - | CASSLSGSGDTQYF | TGTGCCAGCAGCCTTAGCGGGAGTGGAGATACGCAGTATTTT
- | 13 | TRBJ1-2 | TRBV2 | - | CASSEMGHDGYTF | TGTGCCAGCAGTGAAATGGGGCACGATGGCTACACCTTC
- | 14 | TRBJ1-1 | TRBV18 | - | CASSSTGGNTEAFF | TGTGCCAGCTCGTCGACGGGAGGGAACACTGAAGCTTTCTTT
- | 15 | TRBJ2-2 | TRBV10-3 | - | CAISESGRGAGELFF | TGTGCCATCAGTGAGTCGGGCAGGGGAGCCGGGGAGCTGTTTTTT
- | 13 | TRBJ2-7 | TRBV5-4 | once | CASSLSAGLEQYF | TGTGCCAGCAGCTTGAGCGCAGGGCTCGAGCAGTACTTC
TRBD2 | 17 | TRBJ2-1 | TRBV7-9 | - | CASSRRLAGGYSNEQFF | TGTGCCAGCAGCCGGAGACTAGCGGGAGGGTACTCCAATGAGCAGTTCTTC
- | 12 | TRBJ1-5 | TRBV28 | - | CASSLPGTLKHF | TGTGCCAGCAGTTTACCTGGGACCTTGAAGCATTTT
- | 13 | TRBJ2-1 | TRBV7-9 | - | CASRGGGNDEQFF | TGTGCCAGCAGAGGGGGAGGGAACGATGAGCAGTTCTTC
TRBD1 | 15 | TRBJ1-3 | TRBV6-5 | - | CASSLGQGSGNTIYF | TGTGCCAGCAGCCTGGGACAGGGGTCAGGAAACACCATATATTTT
TRBD2 | 16 | TRBJ2-5 | TRBV11-2 | - | CASSYRLAGGSETQYF | TGTGCCAGCAGCTATAGACTAGCGGGAGGGTCGGAGACCCAGTACTTC
TRBD2 | 17 | TRBJ2-5 | TRBV5-4 | - | CASSSGSGTRGLETQYF | TGTGCCAGCAGCTCAGGCTCGGGGACTAGAGGTTTAGAGACCCAGTACTTC
TRBD2 | 18 | TRBJ2-5 | TRBV7-9 | few | CASSPRTRGTPVPETQYF | TGTGCCAGCAGCCCCAGGACTAGAGGAACCCCAGTACCAGAGACCCAGTACTTC
TRBD1 | 16 | TRBJ1-2 | TRBV19 | - | CASSIDPGTGGHGYTF | TGTGCCAGTAGTATAGACCCCGGGACAGGGGGCCATGGCTACACCTTC
- | 13 | TRBJ1-1 | TRBV11-1 | - | CASSLGVNTEAFF | TGTGCCAGCAGCTTAGGAGTGAACACTGAAGCTTTCTTT
TRBD2 | 17 | TRBJ2-1 | TRBV4-3 | - | CASSQARTGGTYNEQFF | TGCGCCAGCAGCCAAGCCCGGACGGGAGGGACCTACAATGAGCAGTTCTTC
TRBD1 | 16 | TRBJ1-4 | TRBV5-1 | - | CASSPWTGVTNEKLFF | TGCGCCAGCAGCCCCTGGACAGGGGTAACTAATGAAAAACTGTTTTTT
- | 13 | TRBJ2-3 | TRBV7-2 | - | CASSRAVTDTQYF | TGTGCCAGCAGTCGCGCTGTCACAGATACGCAGTATTTT
- | 14 | TRBJ1-2 | TRBV11-3 | - | CASSIRQDLDRYTF | TGTGCCAGCAGCATCCGACAGGATCTGGATCGCTACACCTTC
TRBD1 | 14 | TRBJ2-5 | TRBV27 | - | CASGYRDSEETQYF | TGTGCCAGCGGGTACCGGGACAGCGAAGAGACCCAGTACTTC
TRBD1 | 15 | TRBJ2-3 | TRBV6-6 | - | CASSTQGAVTDTQYF | TGTGCCAGCAGTACACAGGGGGCGGTCACAGATACGCAGTATTTT
TRBD1 | 14 | TRBJ1-3 | TRBV5-6 | - | CASSWTGSGNTIYF | TGTGCCAGCAGCTGGACAGGGTCTGGAAACACCATATATTTT
TRBD2 | 15 | TRBJ2-7 | TRBV27 | few | CASSPSGRQPYEQYF | TGTGCCAGCAGTCCTAGCGGGAGGCAACCCTACGAGCAGTACTTC
TRBD1 | 17 | TRBJ2-1 | TRBV11-3 | - | CASSLDKGGRGYNEQFF | TGTGCCAGCAGCTTAGATAAAGGAGGCAGGGGGTACAATGAGCAGTTCTTC
TRBD2 | 13 | TRBJ2-7 | TRBV28 | - | CASRKAGNYEQYF | TGTGCCAGCAGGAAAGCGGGAAACTACGAGCAGTACTTC
- | 14 | TRBJ1-5 | TRBV7-2 | - | CASSPGRTNQPQHF | TGTGCCAGCAGTCCGGGACGCACAAATCAGCCCCAGCATTTT
- | 18 | TRBJ2-6 | TRBV28 | - | CASRTGTDLLSGANVLTF | TGTGCCAGCAGGACCGGGACGGATCTCCTCTCTGGGGCCAACGTCCTGACTTTC
- | 15 | TRBJ2-7 | TRBV25-1 | - | CASSEIGTGAYEQYF | TGTGCCAGCAGTGAAATTGGGACGGGTGCCTACGAGCAGTACTTC
- | 14 | TRBJ2-5 | TRBV6-5 | - | CASSYERAGQTQYF | TGTGCCAGCAGTTACGAGAGGGCAGGGCAGACCCAGTACTTC
- | 15 | TRBJ2-1 | TRBV7-9 | - | CASRQSGASHNEQFF | TGTGCCAGCAGACAATCCGGGGCGAGCCACAATGAGCAGTTCTTC
TRBD1 | 17 | TRBJ1-2 | TRBV7-2 | once | CASSPTTGGAANYGYTF | TGTGCCAGCAGTCCTACTACAGGGGGCGCAGCGAACTATGGCTACACCTTC
- | 13 | TRBJ2-5 | TRBV2 | - | CASKRTSQETQYF | TGTGCCAGCAAGAGAACAAGCCAAGAGACCCAGTACTTC